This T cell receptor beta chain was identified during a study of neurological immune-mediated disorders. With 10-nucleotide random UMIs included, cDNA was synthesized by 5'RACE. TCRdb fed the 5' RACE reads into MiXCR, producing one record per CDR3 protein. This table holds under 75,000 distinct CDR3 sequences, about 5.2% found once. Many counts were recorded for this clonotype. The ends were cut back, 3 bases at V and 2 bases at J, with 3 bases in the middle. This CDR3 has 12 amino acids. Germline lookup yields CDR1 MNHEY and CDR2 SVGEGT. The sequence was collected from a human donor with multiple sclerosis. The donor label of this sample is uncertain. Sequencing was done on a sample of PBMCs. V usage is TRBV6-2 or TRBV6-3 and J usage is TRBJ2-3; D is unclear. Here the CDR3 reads CASSYFTDTQYF. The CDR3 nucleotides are TGTGCCAGCAGTTATTTCACAGATACGCAGTATTTT.